Only a few counts were recorded for the clone carrying this T cell receptor beta chain. This record comes from a study of CD8+CD57+ T cells in acquired aplastic anemia. It was genomic DNA that served as the template for profiling TCR beta VDJ and CDR3. MiXCR, applied by TCRdb to the reads, yields one record per CDR3 protein. The table records 100,000 to 150,000 distinct CDR3 sequences, 40% to 45% of them present only once. V was clipped by 2 bases and J by 2 bases, with 11 bases between them. The CDR3 covers 15 residues. Germline CDR1 and CDR2: SGDLS and YYNGEE. Sequencing used sorted CD4+, CD8+, or CD8+CD57+ T cells (not recorded which) from PBMCs. The sequence came from a human donor in good health, serving as a control. The gene calls are TRBV9 and TRBJ1-3, with D tentatively TRBD1 (6 bases). As DNA, the CDR3 is TGTGCCAGCAGCGTGGGGGGCCGGACTGGAAACACCATATATTTT. Translated: CASSVGGRTGNTIYF.